This is a list of T cell receptor beta chains from one sample in a study of blood T cell repertoires in COVID-19. Using immunoSEQ multiplex PCR, the repertoire was profiled, and TCRdb retains in-frame clones only, with some absent. Here the sample spans about 160,000 clones, roughly nine tenths being singletons. The sample consisted of peripheral blood. All receptors derive from a man aged 55 to 70 with active or convalescent COVID-19. CDR3s leave out the opening cysteine and the closing phenylalanine or tryptophan. The order of the fields is V gene, D gene, clone size, CDR3 protein. The D gene is left open where the match is weak. A row's size may be missing; if present it is once, few, many or a size class.

v_call: TRBV6-2/TRBV6-3; d_call: TRBD1; clone_size: once; cdr3_aa: ASSYHLGTGGQETQY
v_call: TRBV7-2; d_call: NA; clone_size: NA; cdr3_aa: ASSLGFGEAGYT
v_call: TRBV24-1; d_call: NA; clone_size: NA; cdr3_aa: ATSDSSSGANVLT
v_call: TRBV7-6; d_call: NA; clone_size: NA; cdr3_aa: ASSLSPDSTGELF
v_call: TRBV21-1; d_call: NA; clone_size: NA; cdr3_aa: ASSKSRQF
v_call: TRBV19; d_call: TRBD1; clone_size: NA; cdr3_aa: ASSIGDRGTDTQY
v_call: TRBV23-1; d_call: TRBD1; clone_size: NA; cdr3_aa: ASARVTGRYNEQF
v_call: TRBV27; d_call: NA; clone_size: NA; cdr3_aa: ASSSIRDFLSSYNEQF
v_call: TRBV5-1; d_call: NA; clone_size: NA; cdr3_aa: ASSLGTDNYGYT
v_call: TRBV7-2; d_call: TRBD2; clone_size: NA; cdr3_aa: ASSLASGRNEQY
v_call: TRBV6-6; d_call: TRBD2; clone_size: NA; cdr3_aa: ASSPGTTYEQY
v_call: TRBV5-4; d_call: TRBD2; clone_size: NA; cdr3_aa: ASSLTGGSASRTGELF
v_call: TRBV18; d_call: NA; clone_size: once; cdr3_aa: ASSPGLENTIY
v_call: TRBV5-1; d_call: TRBD1; clone_size: NA; cdr3_aa: ASSLGDRARDNEQF
v_call: TRBV7-9; d_call: NA; clone_size: NA; cdr3_aa: ASSLDWTVYGYT
v_call: TRBV5-1; d_call: TRBD1; clone_size: NA; cdr3_aa: ASSPGQGNEQF
v_call: TRBV5-8; d_call: TRBD2; clone_size: NA; cdr3_aa: ASSFGRGPDTQY
v_call: TRBV15; d_call: NA; clone_size: once; cdr3_aa: ATSRRAMNTEAF
v_call: TRBV7-2; d_call: TRBD2; clone_size: NA; cdr3_aa: ASSFQYLAGPYNEQF
v_call: TRBV2; d_call: NA; clone_size: NA; cdr3_aa: ASSATGYVTEAF
v_call: TRBV27; d_call: TRBD2; clone_size: once; cdr3_aa: ASSSPGLIGKNIQY
v_call: TRBV10-1; d_call: NA; clone_size: many; cdr3_aa: ASGSTDSRTGELF
v_call: TRBV10-3; d_call: TRBD1; clone_size: NA; cdr3_aa: AISDRDRVFDTQY
v_call: TRBV6-1; d_call: TRBD1; clone_size: NA; cdr3_aa: ASSEMMGQGRGEQY
v_call: TRBV9; d_call: TRBD1; clone_size: NA; cdr3_aa: ASSPRRGQNSPLH
v_call: TRBV20-1; d_call: NA; clone_size: NA; cdr3_aa: SASGGQRNTYEQY
v_call: TRBV15; d_call: TRBD1; clone_size: NA; cdr3_aa: ATSAPGTGGYEQY
v_call: TRBV5-1; d_call: NA; clone_size: NA; cdr3_aa: ASSLGTEDTQY
v_call: TRBV18; d_call: TRBD1; clone_size: NA; cdr3_aa: ASSPRTGIYNEQF
v_call: TRBV19; d_call: TRBD2; clone_size: NA; cdr3_aa: ASSLVSGAGANVLT
v_call: TRBV27; d_call: TRBD1; clone_size: NA; cdr3_aa: ASSSTPTGSNQPQH
v_call: TRBV5-1; d_call: TRBD2; clone_size: NA; cdr3_aa: ASSLGGSGATGELF
v_call: TRBV5-1; d_call: TRBD2; clone_size: NA; cdr3_aa: ASSGGGSRETQY
v_call: TRBV24-1; d_call: NA; clone_size: NA; cdr3_aa: ATFDAYDSSSTDTQY
v_call: TRBV2; d_call: NA; clone_size: NA; cdr3_aa: ASSIQTEYGYT
v_call: TRBV19; d_call: TRBD1; clone_size: NA; cdr3_aa: ASSIDTGGDAF
v_call: TRBV5-1; d_call: TRBD1; clone_size: NA; cdr3_aa: ASSLPPDRVLGYEQY
v_call: TRBV10-2; d_call: TRBD2; clone_size: NA; cdr3_aa: ASRSSGDQETQY
v_call: TRBV6-1; d_call: NA; clone_size: NA; cdr3_aa: ASSEILSGFYNSPLH
v_call: TRBV6-1; d_call: NA; clone_size: once; cdr3_aa: ASSESSGPQGVQF
v_call: TRBV7-9; d_call: TRBD1; clone_size: NA; cdr3_aa: ASSLGDRVGTEAF
v_call: TRBV6-1; d_call: NA; clone_size: NA; cdr3_aa: ASSEQTGDYEQY
v_call: TRBV30; d_call: TRBD2; clone_size: NA; cdr3_aa: AWSPGLAGRTYNEQF
v_call: TRBV1; d_call: NA; clone_size: NA; cdr3_aa: TSSQDQAGAISYNEQF
v_call: TRBV6-6; d_call: NA; clone_size: once; cdr3_aa: ASRPRGTEAF